This T cell receptor (beta chain) stems from a study of blood T cell repertoires in COVID-19. Measured with immunoSEQ multiplex PCR; TCRdb has only the in-frame clones, and not every one. The sample consists of approximately 89,000 clones, 80% to 95% of them appearing once. The V and J ends lost 5 bases and 7 bases, in that order; junction bases with no gene match: 8. Germline loops: CDR1 SGHNT, CDR2 YENEEA. The CDR3 totals 14 residues. This clonotype was sampled from an older woman with active COVID-19. The chain recombines TRBV11-3 with TRBJ2-1; the match to TRBD2 covers 7 bases. Material: peripheral blood. CDR3 nucleotides: TGTGCCAGCAGCCCTAGACTAGCCGGAAATGAGCAGTTCTTC. Translated, it gives CASSPRLAGNEQFF.